This T cell receptor (beta chain) was documented in a study of blood T cell repertoires in COVID-19. Study context: The United States, Italy and Spain supplied acute and convalescent COVID-19 samples.

Deletions cut 0 bases from V and 0 bases from J, with 9 bases between. Germline values: CDR1 SGDLS, CDR2 YYNGEE. This CDR3 has 15 residues. Authors' methods: Researchers report that nucleated cell counts were estimated from reference gene primer amplification. TCRdb keeps only in-frame clones here, not all; method: immunoSEQ multiplex PCR. V, J and clone size are taken as reported in that table, and D and trimming were inferred from the DNA itself. The table lists 150,000 or so clones, around nine tenths of them singletons. This TCR was recovered from a human donor in a cohort sampled during active COVID-19. Sequenced: peripheral blood. V usage is TRBV9 and J usage is TRBJ1-1; unclear D gene. DNA for the CDR3: TGTGCCAGCAGCGTAGCCCCGGGGTTGAACACTGAAGCTTTCTTT. Translating it yields CASSVAPGLNTEAFF.